Shown below are 21 T cell receptor beta chains from a single sample sequenced in a study of blood T cell repertoires in COVID-19. Assay used: immunoSEQ multiplex PCR; TCRdb lists only in-frame clones, some missing. The sample lists about 72,000 clones; around 93% were seen once. Source material: peripheral blood. These receptor sequences come from a woman aged 60 to 75 with active COVID-19.

The V gene is TRBV2, the J gene TRBJ2-1; D perhaps matches TRBD2 (5 bases). The CDR3 is 16 residues long. The V and J ends lost 4 bases and 7 bases respectively, with 20 bases between them. The germline CDR1 and CDR2 sequences are SNHLY and FYNNEI. The CDR3 DNA is TGTGCCAGCAGTGGGCGACTACGTAGCGTGGGGAATGAGCAGTTCTTC. Protein sequence: CASSGRLRSVGNEQFF.

This clone was recorded only once. The chain carries TRBV5-1 and TRBJ1-5, with D perhaps TRBD1 (5 bases). CDR1 is SGHRS, CDR2 YFSETQ, per germline. The CDR3 runs to 14 residues. V was shortened by 6 bases and J by 1 base, with 11 bases between the two germline ends. The DNA for the CDR3 is TGCGCCAGCATGAACAGGTCAAGCAATCAGCCCCAGCATTTT. The encoded protein is CASMNRSSNQPQHF.

CDR3 DNA: TGTGCCAGCAGCGGACAGACGAATTCCCCCCAGCATTTT. It codes for CASSGQTNSPQHF. V is TRBV6-5 and J is TRBJ1-5, with D perhaps matching TRBD1 (6 bases). V was shortened by 6 bases and J by 10 bases, with 16 bases between the two germline ends. Germline V CDR1 and CDR2: MNHEY, SVGAGI. The CDR3 totals 13 residues.

The J gene is TRBJ1-1, the V gene TRBV6-5, with D possibly being TRBD1 (5 bases). This CDR3 contains 13 residues. Deletions cut 0 bases from V and 13 bases from J, with 15 bases between. Germline V gives CDR1 MNHEY, CDR2 SVGAGI. The DNA of the CDR3 is TGTGCCAGCAGTTACTCGGGGCAGAGCGGGGGTTTCTTT. Protein product: CASSYSGQSGGFF.

V and J are TRBV28 and TRBJ2-7; 10 nucleotides line up with TRBD2. The CDR3 has 15 amino acids. With 5 bases clipped from V and 6 bases from J, the junction kept 10 bases outside the gene matches. In germline, CDR1 is MDHEN, CDR2 SYDVKM. This chain's CDR3 is CASSTSAGGIGEQYF. CDR3 DNA sequence: TGTGCCAGCAGTACATCAGCGGGAGGGATCGGCGAGCAGTACTTC. The variable domain in full, completed from reference TRBV28 and TRBJ2-7, reads DVKVTQSSRYLVKRTGEKVFLECVQDMDHENMFWYRQDPGLGLRLIYFSYDVKMKEKGDIPEGYSVSREKKERFSLILESASTNQTSMYLCASSTSAGGIGEQYFGPGTRLTVT.

The chain carries TRBV6-1 and TRBJ2-3; no reliable D call. The CDR3 sequence is 14 residues long. Per germline, CDR1 MNHNS and CDR2 SASEGT. V lost 3 bases and J lost 2, with 9 bases in between. CDR3 loop: CASSENSLTDTQYF. In DNA, the CDR3 is TGTGCCAGCAGTGAGAATAGCCTCACAGATACGCAGTATTTT.

This rearrangement joins TRBV5-1 to TRBJ1-6; 10 bases map to TRBD1. Germline V CDR1 and CDR2: SGHRS, YFSETQ. The ends lost 4 bases at V and 7 bases at J; junction bases unmatched: 5. The CDR3 covers 15 residues. DNA for the CDR3: TGCGCCAGCAGCCCCCGGGACAGGGGAAATTCACCCCTCCACTTT. Protein sequence: CASSPRDRGNSPLHF.

This chain links TRBV12-3 or TRBV12-4 with TRBJ2-2; D unclear. V shed 5 bases and J shed 6 bases, with 10 bases lying between them. The CDR3 consists of 13 residues. CDR3 in amino acids: CASSPRPAGELFF. Here the CDR3 DNA reads TGTGCCAGCAGTCCACGCCCGGCCGGGGAGCTGTTTTTT.

The chain has TRBV5-5 and TRBJ2-5; a possible D gene is TRBD1 (5 bases). CDR1 is SGHKS, CDR2 YYEKEE, per germline (reference sequence). The V and J ends lost 1 base and 4 bases respectively, with 23 bases between them. This CDR3 contains 18 residues. CDR3 protein: CASSLFLNPRVSTETQYF. For the CDR3, the DNA is TGTGCCAGCAGCTTGTTCCTAAACCCCAGGGTTTCCACAGAGACCCAGTACTTC.

V gene TRBV5-1 combines with J gene TRBJ2-3; the match to TRBD2 covers 7 bases. Per the germline V gene, CDR1 is SGHRS and CDR2 is YFSETQ. CDR3 length equals 15 residues. J gave up 2 bases and V 1 base, and 4 bases lay outside the gene matches. CDR3 bases: TGCGCCAGCAGCTTGATAGGGACTATCACAGATACGCAGTATTTT. This encodes CASSLIGTITDTQYF.

V and J are TRBV18 and TRBJ2-2, with TRBD1 matching over 9 bases. CDR1 is KGHSH and CDR2 is LQKENI in the germline V gene. The CDR3 runs 15 residues. The V gene end was trimmed by 5 bases and the J gene end by 2 bases; junction bases not matched to a gene: 3. The CDR3, as DNA: TGTGCCAGCTCATCGGACAGGGGAAACACCGGGGAGCTGTTTTTT. Residues: CASSSDRGNTGELFF.

The rearrangement links TRBV4-1 to TRBJ2-7; 9 positions agree with TRBD2. CDR3 length equals 16 residues. Trimming at V came to 5 bases and at J to 6 bases, leaving 14 bases not matched to a gene. Germline V gives CDR1 MGHRA, CDR2 YSYEKL. CDR3 coding DNA: TGCGCCAGCAGCTCCTTAGCGGGAGAGGATGAACGCGAGCAGTACTTC. It specifies CASSSLAGEDEREQYF.

The CDR3 sequence: CASSSNSGSNTGELFF. DNA of the CDR3: TGTGCCAGCAGCTCCAATAGCGGGTCGAACACCGGGGAGCTGTTTTTT. The chain is built from TRBV7-8 and TRBJ2-2, with TRBD2 matching over 7 bases. CDR3 length equals 16 residues. J was trimmed by 0 bases and V by 4 bases; bases with no gene match: 5. CDR1 is SGHVS, CDR2 FQNEAQ, per germline.

This chain uses TRBV30 with TRBJ2-3; 9 positions agree with TRBD2. After removal of 3 bases from V and 6 bases from J, the junction contained 7 bases not matched to a gene. Germline V gives CDR1 GTSNPN, CDR2 SVGIG (reference sequence). This CDR3 is 14 amino acids long. The CDR3, as DNA: TGTGCCTGGAGGTCTAGCGGGATATCTGATACGCAGTATTTT. It translates to CAWRSSGISDTQYF.

The CDR3 sequence is CASSYGQEPQAFF. The CDR3 nucleotides read TGTGCCAGCAGCTACGGACAAGAACCCCAAGCTTTCTTT. The V gene is TRBV7-9, the J gene TRBJ1-1; TRBD1 might be the D (5 bases). Germline-derived CDR1 and CDR2 are SEHNR and FQNEAQ (reference sequence). This CDR3 contains 13 residues. Trimming cost V 4 bases and J 9 bases, with 15 bases left between them.

This sequence joins TRBV6-6 and TRBJ2-3, with 9 bases that match TRBD1. The CDR3 runs 14 residues. Germline V lookup: CDR1 MNHNY, CDR2 SVGAGI (reference sequence). V lost 5 bases, J lost 0 bases, and 0 bases stayed unmatched. In DNA, the CDR3 is TGTGCCAGCAGTGACAGGGGGAGCACAGATACGCAGTATTTT. It codes for CASSDRGSTDTQYF.

The chain has TRBV30 and TRBJ1-5, with a weak D call TRBD1 (5 bases). Between the trimmed V and J ends, which lost 3 bases and 6 bases, there was a span of 12 bases. The CDR3 contains 13 residues. Germline CDR1 and CDR2: GTSNPN and SVGIG (reference sequence). The CDR3 nucleotides are TGTGCCTGGAGAGCCGGGGGGGGTCAGCCCCAGCATTTT. This translates into CAWRAGGGQPQHF. Filled out from reference TRBV30 and TRBJ1-5, the complete variable domain reads SQTIHQWPATLVQPVGSPLSLECTVEGTSNPNLYWYRQAAGRGLQLLFYSVGIGQISSEVPQNLSASRPQDRQFILSSKKLLLSDSGFYLCAWRAGGGQPQHFGDGTRLSIL.

The chain links TRBV2 to TRBJ2-7; maybe TRBD2 (6 bases). The CDR3 contains 14 residues. V was cut by 6 bases and J by 1 base, with 13 bases left in between. The germline CDR1 and CDR2 sequences are SNHLY and FYNNEI. DNA for the CDR3: TGTGCCAGCAGAGCAGGCGGGGTTTCCTACGAGCAGTACTTC. Its protein is CASRAGGVSYEQYF.

The rearrangement uses TRBV7-9 and TRBJ1-4, with D possibly TRBD1 on 6 matching bases. Germline V CDR1 and CDR2: SEHNR, FQNEAQ (reference sequence). V lost 5 bases to trimming and J lost 0 bases, with 7 bases between them. The CDR3 has 14 amino acids. CDR3 DNA: TGTGCCAGCAGCGACAGGACAACTAATGAAAAACTGTTTTTT. Its translation is CASSDRTTNEKLFF.

The V and J genes are TRBV4-1 and TRBJ1-1, with D maybe TRBD1 (5 bases). The V end lost 4 bases, the J end lost 1 base, and 7 bases lay between the germline ends. This CDR3 region has 13 residues. Germline values: CDR1 MGHRA, CDR2 YSYEKL. The CDR3 region has the DNA TGCGCCAGCAGCCGAAGGGGGAACACTGAAGCTTTCTTT. Its protein is CASSRRGNTEAFF.

The chain combines TRBV28 with TRBJ1-5; a possible D gene is TRBD1 (5 bases). The CDR3 spans 15 residues. Germline V gives CDR1 MDHEN, CDR2 SYDVKM. V lost 6 bases and J lost 6, with 18 bases in between. The chain's CDR3 is CASRLQGFLGQPQHF. The CDR3 region has the DNA TGTGCCAGCAGATTGCAGGGTTTTTTGGGTCAGCCCCAGCATTTT.